This T cell receptor beta chain emerged from a study of T cell responses to AZD1222 COVID-19 vaccine. Study observations and caveats: Sampled repertoires all dated from after the peak T cell response. Dominant at 160-218 and 743-854, vaccine-associated CD4 TCRs also spanned spike.

Only in-frame clones appear in the TCRdb table, and some are missing; sequencing was by immunoSEQ multiplex PCR. This table holds about 84,000 clones, 87% found once. Per the germline V gene, CDR1 is MNHNY and CDR2 is SVGAGI (reference sequence). The V end lost 5 bases, the J end lost 9 bases, and 11 bases lay between the germline ends. The CDR3 extends over 12 amino acids. Worth noting for this clone: Its specificity is not known.

The sequencing used peripheral blood, collected on day 0 of AZD1222 vaccination. The chain links TRBV6-6 to TRBJ1-5; D not resolved. The sequence was obtained from an adult in good health. The CDR3 DNA is TGTGCCAGCAGTGACCCCCTAGGGCCCCAGCATTTT. As protein: CASSDPLGPQHF.